These 11 T cell receptor beta chains originate from one sample sequenced in a study of glioma-infiltrating T cells. Using RNA template, CDR3s of TCR alpha and beta were amplified with iRepertoire arm-PCR. TCRdb reprocessed the multiplex PCR reads via MiXCR and lists one record per CDR3 protein. The sample has about 21,000 distinct CDR3 sequences; around 25% are singletons. Specimen: glioma tissue, nonneoplastic brain tissue, or PBMCs (not recorded which). The receptor set was obtained from a human donor with low-grade glioma or glioblastoma, undergoing nonglioma brain surgery, or in good health (not recorded which).

As concerns this clonotype: This sequence may be a read error, since a much larger clone differs from it by one base. The gene calls are TRBV7-2 and TRBJ2-1; D gene uncertain. CDR3 length: 14 amino acids. In germline, CDR1 is SGHTA, CDR2 FQGNSA. V gave up 7 bases and J gave up 5 bases, with 15 bases separating them. In nucleotides, the CDR3 is TGTGCCAGCACTTTCTTGCAGAGAAACAATGAGCAGTTCTTC. This gives the protein CASTFLQRNNEQFF.

As for this clonotype: Since a much larger clone is just one base distant, this may be a read error. This chain uses TRBV12-3 or TRBV12-4 with TRBJ2-5; D is uncertain. Trimming removed 6 bases at V and 0 bases at J, with 11 bases between. The CDR3 consists of 14 residues. The DNA of the CDR3 is TGTGCCAGCAGCATGGGGAAGTACCAAGAGACCCAGTACTTC. The encoded protein is CASSMGKYQETQYF.

This clonotype appeared many times. The chain couples TRBV24-1 to TRBJ1-1, with unresolved D. Trimming took off 5 bases at V and 6 bases at J, with 9 bases between the two ends. The germline CDR1 and CDR2 sequences are KGHDR and SFDVKD. The CDR3 totals 12 residues. Here the CDR3 reads CATSASDAEAFF. The CDR3 DNA sequence: TGTGCCACCAGTGCATCGGACGCTGAAGCTTTCTTT.

This clonotype qualifies as medium-sized. The rearrangement joins TRBV6-4 to TRBJ2-1; TRBD2 aligns across 10 bases. There are 14 residues in the CDR3. Germline CDR1 is MRHNA and CDR2 is SNTAGT. The V and J ends lost 10 bases and 3 bases, in that order; junction bases with no gene match: 6. The CDR3 reads CATRSGGDYNEQFF. The CDR3 DNA reads TGTGCCACCAGAAGCGGGGGGGACTACAATGAGCAGTTCTTC.

The genes are TRBV4-2 and TRBJ1-3; D gene ambiguous. V lost 7 bases, J lost 0 bases, and 22 bases lay in between. CDR3 length equals 18 residues. Germline assignment: CDR1 LGHNA and CDR2 YNFKEQ. This chain's CDR3 is CASTPRVGRGISGNTIYF. CDR3 DNA: TGTGCCAGCACCCCGCGAGTGGGAAGAGGGATCTCTGGAAACACCATATATTTT.

This chain joins TRBV16 and TRBJ1-6; no firm D call. CDR1 is KGHSY, CDR2 FQNENV, per germline. The CDR3 consists of 15 residues. V lost 4 bases, J lost 6 bases, and 13 bases lay in between. The CDR3 region has the DNA TGTGCCAGCAGCCTTAGGACGGGATCTAATTCACCCCTCCACTTT. It encodes CASSLRTGSNSPLHF.

This chain connects TRBV30 to TRBJ2-5, with unresolved D. The DNA end is more similar to TRBJ2-7, so the J call may be wrong. The CDR3 has 12 residues. In germline, CDR1 is GTSNPN, CDR2 SVGIG (reference sequence). CDR3 amino acids: CAWSLPVYEQYF. The CDR3 bases are TGTGCCTGGAGTCTACCCGTCTACGAGCAGTACTTC.

This clonotype has a count of ten or more. The chain is built from TRBV15 and TRBJ2-5, with no clear D. This CDR3 is built from 14 residues. In germline, CDR1 is LNHNV, CDR2 YYDKDF (reference sequence). The germline V and J ends were trimmed by 1 base and 1 base, with 7 bases remaining between them. CDR3: CATSRALVQETQYF. The CDR3 DNA sequence: TGTGCCACCAGCAGAGCCTTGGTCCAAGAGACCCAGTACTTC.

This clonotype was counted between two and nine times. A much larger clone lies a single base off, so this may be a read error. V gene TRBV7-9 combines with J gene TRBJ2-7, with 12 positions matching TRBD2. The CDR3 length is 14 residues. CDR1 is SEHNR, CDR2 FQNEAQ, per germline (reference sequence). As DNA, the CDR3 is TGTGCCCGCAGCCCCAGGACTAGCGGGGAATCGCAGTACTTC. Encoded protein: CARSPRTSGESQYF. Full variable domain (missing parts from reference TRBV7-9 and TRBJ2-7): DTGVSQNPRHKITKRGQNVTFRCDPISEHNRLYWYRQTLGQGPEFLTYFQNEAQLEKSRLLSDRFSAERPKGSFSTLEIQRTEQGDSAMYLCARSPRTSGESQYFGPGTRLTVT.

This clonotype was recorded at least ten times. The chain has TRBV10-3 and TRBJ2-7, with D tentatively TRBD1 (6 bases). The V end was cut by 8 bases, the J end by 4 bases, with 18 bases between. The CDR3 runs 14 residues. CDR1 ENHRY and CDR2 SYGVKD come from the germline V gene. CDR3 bases: TGTGCCATCGGAGCACAGGGTACTGGGTACGAGCAGTACTTC. The encoded protein is CAIGAQGTGYEQYF.

The chain is built from TRBV29-1 and TRBJ1-5; D remains unclear. The V end lost 3 bases, the J end lost 5 bases, and 11 bases lay between the germline ends. Germline V gene data show CDR1 as SQVTM and CDR2 as ANQGSEA. CDR3 size: 13 residues. The CDR3 sequence is CSVELREDQPQHF. In nucleotides, the CDR3 is TGCAGCGTTGAGCTGAGGGAAGATCAGCCCCAGCATTTT. Drawing the rest from reference TRBV29-1 and TRBJ1-5, the complete variable domain is SAVISQKPSRDICQRGTSLTIQCQVDSQVTMMFWYRQQPGQSLTLIATANQGSEATYESGFVIDKFPISRPNLTFSTLTVSNMSPEDSSIYLCSVELREDQPQHFGDGTRLSIL.